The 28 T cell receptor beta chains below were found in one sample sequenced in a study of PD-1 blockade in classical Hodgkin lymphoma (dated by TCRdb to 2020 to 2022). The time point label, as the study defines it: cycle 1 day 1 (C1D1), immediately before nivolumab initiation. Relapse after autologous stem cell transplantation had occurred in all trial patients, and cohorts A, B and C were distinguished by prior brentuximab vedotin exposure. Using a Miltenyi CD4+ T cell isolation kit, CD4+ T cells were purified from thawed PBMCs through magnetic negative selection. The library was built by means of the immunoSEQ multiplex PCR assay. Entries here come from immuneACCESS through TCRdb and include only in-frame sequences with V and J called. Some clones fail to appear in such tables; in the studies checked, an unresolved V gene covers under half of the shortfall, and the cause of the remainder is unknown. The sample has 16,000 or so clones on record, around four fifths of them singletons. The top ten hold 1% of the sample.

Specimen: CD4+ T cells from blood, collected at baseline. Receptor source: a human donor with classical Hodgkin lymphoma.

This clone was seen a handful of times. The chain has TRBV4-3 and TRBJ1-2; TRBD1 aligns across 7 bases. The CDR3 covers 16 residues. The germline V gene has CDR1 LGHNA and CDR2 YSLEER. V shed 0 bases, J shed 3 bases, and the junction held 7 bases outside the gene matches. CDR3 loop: CASSQDRTGPYYGYTF. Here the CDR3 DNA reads TGCGCCAGCAGCCAAGATCGGACAGGCCCCTACTATGGCTACACCTTC.

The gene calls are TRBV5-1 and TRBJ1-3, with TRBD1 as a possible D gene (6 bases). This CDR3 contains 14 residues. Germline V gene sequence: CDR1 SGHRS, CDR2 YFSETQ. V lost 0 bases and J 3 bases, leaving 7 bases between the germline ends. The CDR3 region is CASSLAGVGNTIYF. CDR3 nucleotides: TGCGCCAGCAGCTTGGCAGGGGTTGGAAACACCATATATTTT.

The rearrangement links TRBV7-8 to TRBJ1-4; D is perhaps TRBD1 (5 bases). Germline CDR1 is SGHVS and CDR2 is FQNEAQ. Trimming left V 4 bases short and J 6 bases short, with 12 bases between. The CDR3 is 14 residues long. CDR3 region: CASSSREGDEKLFF. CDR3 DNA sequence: TGTGCCAGCAGCTCCAGGGAAGGAGATGAAAAACTGTTTTTT.

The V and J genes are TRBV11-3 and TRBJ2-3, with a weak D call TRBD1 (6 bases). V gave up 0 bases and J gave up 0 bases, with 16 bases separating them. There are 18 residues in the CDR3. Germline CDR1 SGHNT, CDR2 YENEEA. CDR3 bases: TGTGCCAGCAGCTTAGATCTTGGGCGCAGGGGTAGCACAGATACGCAGTATTTT. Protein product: CASSLDLGRRGSTDTQYF.

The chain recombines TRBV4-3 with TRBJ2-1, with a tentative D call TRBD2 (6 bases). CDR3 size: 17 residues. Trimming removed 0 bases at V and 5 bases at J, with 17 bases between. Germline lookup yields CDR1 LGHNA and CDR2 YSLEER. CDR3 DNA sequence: TGCGCCAGCAGCCAAGAACAAGTACTAGCCGCGGACAATGAGCAGTTCTTC. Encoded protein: CASSQEQVLAADNEQFF.

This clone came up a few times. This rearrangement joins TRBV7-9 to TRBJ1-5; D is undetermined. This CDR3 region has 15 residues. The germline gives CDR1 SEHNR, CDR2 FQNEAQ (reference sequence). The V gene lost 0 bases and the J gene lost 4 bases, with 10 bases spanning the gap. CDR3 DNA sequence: TGTGCCAGCAGCTTAGCGAGCCGGGGAAATCAGCCCCAGCATTTT. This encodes CASSLASRGNQPQHF.

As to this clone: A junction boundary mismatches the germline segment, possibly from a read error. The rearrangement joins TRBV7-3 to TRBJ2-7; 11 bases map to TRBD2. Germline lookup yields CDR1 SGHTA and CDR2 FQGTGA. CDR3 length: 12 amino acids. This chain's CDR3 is CASSPWTSGWGF. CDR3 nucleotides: TGTGCCAGCAGCCCCTGGACTAGCGGGTGGGGCTTC.

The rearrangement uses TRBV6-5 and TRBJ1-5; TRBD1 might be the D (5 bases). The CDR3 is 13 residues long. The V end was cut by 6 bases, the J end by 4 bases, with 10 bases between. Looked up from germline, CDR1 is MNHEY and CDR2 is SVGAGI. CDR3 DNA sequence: TGTGCCAGCAGGAACGGGGGGAATCAGCCCCAGCATTTT. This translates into CASRNGGNQPQHF.

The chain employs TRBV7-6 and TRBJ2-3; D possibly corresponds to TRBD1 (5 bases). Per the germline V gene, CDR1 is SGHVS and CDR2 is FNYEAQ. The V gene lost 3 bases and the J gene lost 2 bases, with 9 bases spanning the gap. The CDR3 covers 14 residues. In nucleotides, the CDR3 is TGTGCCAGCAGCTTGGGGCAGATCACAGATACGCAGTATTTT. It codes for CASSLGQITDTQYF.

CDR3 nucleotides: TGTGCCAGCAGTTATTCTGACAGGAACTATGGCTACACCTTC. It yields the protein CASSYSDRNYGYTF. The gene calls are TRBV6-6 and TRBJ1-2; D might be TRBD1 (6 bases). From germline, CDR1 is MNHNY and CDR2 SVGAGI (reference sequence). Between the trimmed V and J ends, which lost 3 bases and 2 bases, there was a span of 10 bases. This CDR3 spans 14 amino acids.

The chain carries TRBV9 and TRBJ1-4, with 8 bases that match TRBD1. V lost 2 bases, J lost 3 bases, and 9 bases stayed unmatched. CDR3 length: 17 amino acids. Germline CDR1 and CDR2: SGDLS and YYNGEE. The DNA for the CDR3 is TGTGCCAGCAGCGTGACGCCAGGGGGCACGGCTAATGAAAAACTGTTTTTT. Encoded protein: CASSVTPGGTANEKLFF.

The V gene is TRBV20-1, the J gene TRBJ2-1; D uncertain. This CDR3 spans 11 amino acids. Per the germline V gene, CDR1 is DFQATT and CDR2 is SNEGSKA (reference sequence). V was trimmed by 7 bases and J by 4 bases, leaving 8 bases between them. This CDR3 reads CSEFRYNEQFF. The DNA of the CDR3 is TGCAGTGAATTCCGGTACAATGAGCAGTTCTTC.

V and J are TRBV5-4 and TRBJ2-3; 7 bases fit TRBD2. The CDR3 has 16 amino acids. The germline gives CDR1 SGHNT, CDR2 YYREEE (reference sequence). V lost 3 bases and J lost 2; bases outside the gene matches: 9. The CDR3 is CASSWDGTKPTDTQYF. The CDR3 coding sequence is TGTGCCAGCAGCTGGGATGGGACTAAACCCACAGATACGCAGTATTTT.

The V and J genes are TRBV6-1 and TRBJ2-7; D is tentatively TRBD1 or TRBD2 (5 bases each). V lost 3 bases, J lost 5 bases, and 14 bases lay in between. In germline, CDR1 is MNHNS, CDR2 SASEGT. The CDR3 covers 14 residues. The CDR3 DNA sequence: TGTGCCAGCAGTGATTACGGGACCCACAACGAGCAGTACTTC. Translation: CASSDYGTHNEQYF.

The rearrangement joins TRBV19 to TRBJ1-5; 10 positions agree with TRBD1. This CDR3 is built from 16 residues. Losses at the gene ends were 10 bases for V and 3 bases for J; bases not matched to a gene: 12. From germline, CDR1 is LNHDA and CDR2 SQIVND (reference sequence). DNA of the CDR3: TGTGCCACCAGGACAGGGGGATTGTCGGACAATCAGCCCCAGCATTTT. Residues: CATRTGGLSDNQPQHF.

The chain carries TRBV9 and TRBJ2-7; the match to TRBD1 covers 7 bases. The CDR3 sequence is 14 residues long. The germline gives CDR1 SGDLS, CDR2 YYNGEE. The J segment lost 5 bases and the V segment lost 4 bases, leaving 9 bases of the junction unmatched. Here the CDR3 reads CASSPVGTEHEQYF. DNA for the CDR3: TGTGCCAGCAGCCCAGTCGGGACAGAACACGAGCAGTACTTC.

CDR3 nucleotide sequence: TGTGCCAGCAGCTTAGCATCCAGATCCTCTGGGGCCAACGTCCTGACTTTC. It is translated as CASSLASRSSGANVLTF. V and J are TRBV7-9 and TRBJ2-6, with D hard to call. V was trimmed by 0 bases and J by 0 bases, leaving 9 bases between them. Germline lookup yields CDR1 SEHNR and CDR2 FQNEAQ (reference sequence). The CDR3 loop spans 17 amino acids.

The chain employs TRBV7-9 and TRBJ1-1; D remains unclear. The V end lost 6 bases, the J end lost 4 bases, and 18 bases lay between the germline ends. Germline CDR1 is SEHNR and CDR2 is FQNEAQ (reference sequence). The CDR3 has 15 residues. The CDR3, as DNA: TGTGCCAGCAGATCCTTTGGATCAACCAGCACTGAAGCTTTCTTT. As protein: CASRSFGSTSTEAFF.

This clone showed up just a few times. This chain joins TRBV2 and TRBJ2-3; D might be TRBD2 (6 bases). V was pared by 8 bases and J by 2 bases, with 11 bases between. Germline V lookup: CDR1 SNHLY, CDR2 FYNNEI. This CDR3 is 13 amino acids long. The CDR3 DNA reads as TGTGCCAGCGGGGAGGACTTCACAGATACGCAGTATTTT. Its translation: CASGEDFTDTQYF.

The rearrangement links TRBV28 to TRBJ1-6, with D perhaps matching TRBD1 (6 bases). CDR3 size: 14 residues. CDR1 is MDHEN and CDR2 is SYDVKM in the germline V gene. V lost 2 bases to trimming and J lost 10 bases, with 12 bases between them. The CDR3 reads CASSLGQGRSPLHF. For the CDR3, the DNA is TGTGCCAGCAGTTTAGGGCAGGGGCGCTCACCCCTCCACTTT.

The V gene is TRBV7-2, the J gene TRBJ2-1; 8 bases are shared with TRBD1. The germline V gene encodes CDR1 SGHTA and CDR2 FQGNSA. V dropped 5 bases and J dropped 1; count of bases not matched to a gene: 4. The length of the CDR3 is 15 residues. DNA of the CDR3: TGTGCCAGCAGCGGACAGGGAACTTCCTACAATGAGCAGTTCTTC. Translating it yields CASSGQGTSYNEQFF.

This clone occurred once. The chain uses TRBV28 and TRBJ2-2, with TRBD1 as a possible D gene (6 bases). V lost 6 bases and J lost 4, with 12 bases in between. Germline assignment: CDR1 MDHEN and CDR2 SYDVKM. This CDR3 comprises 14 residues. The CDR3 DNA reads TGTGCCAGCAGCAGGGGCAGTGGCACCGGGGAGCTGTTTTTT. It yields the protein CASSRGSGTGELFF.

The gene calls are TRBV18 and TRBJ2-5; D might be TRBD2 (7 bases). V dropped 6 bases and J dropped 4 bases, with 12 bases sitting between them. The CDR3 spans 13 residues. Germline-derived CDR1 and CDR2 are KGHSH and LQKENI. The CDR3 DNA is TGTGCCAGCTCTCCCGCGGGGGCAGAGACCCAGTACTTC. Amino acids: CASSPAGAETQYF.

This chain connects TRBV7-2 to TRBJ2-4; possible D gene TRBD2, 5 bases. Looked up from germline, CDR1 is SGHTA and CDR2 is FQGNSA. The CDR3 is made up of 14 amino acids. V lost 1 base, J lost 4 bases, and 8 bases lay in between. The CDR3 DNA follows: TGTGCCAGCAGCTTAGAACTAGGGAAAAACATTCAGTACTTC. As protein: CASSLELGKNIQYF.

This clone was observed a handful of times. DNA of the CDR3: TGTGCCAGCAGTTTATGGTTTACTAGCGGGACGAATGAGCAGTTCTTC. Amino acids: CASSLWFTSGTNEQFF. The chain combines TRBV28 with TRBJ2-1; the match to TRBD2 covers 10 bases. The CDR3 sequence is 16 residues long. The germline V gene encodes CDR1 MDHEN and CDR2 SYDVKM. J was trimmed by 7 bases and V by 0 bases; bases with no gene match: 6.

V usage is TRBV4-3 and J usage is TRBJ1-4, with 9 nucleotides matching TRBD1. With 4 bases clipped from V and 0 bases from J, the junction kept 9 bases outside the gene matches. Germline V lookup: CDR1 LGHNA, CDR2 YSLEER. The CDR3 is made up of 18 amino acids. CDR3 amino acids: CASSPGQGEGATNEKLFF. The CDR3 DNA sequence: TGCGCCAGCAGCCCGGGACAGGGAGAGGGTGCAACTAATGAAAAACTGTTTTTT.

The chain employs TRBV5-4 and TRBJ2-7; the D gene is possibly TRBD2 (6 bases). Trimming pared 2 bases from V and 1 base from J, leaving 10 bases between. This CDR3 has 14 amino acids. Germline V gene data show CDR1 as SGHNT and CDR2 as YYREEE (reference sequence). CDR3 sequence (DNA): TGTGCCAGCAGCTTTGGGAGGACATCCTACGAGCAGTACTTC. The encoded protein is CASSFGRTSYEQYF.

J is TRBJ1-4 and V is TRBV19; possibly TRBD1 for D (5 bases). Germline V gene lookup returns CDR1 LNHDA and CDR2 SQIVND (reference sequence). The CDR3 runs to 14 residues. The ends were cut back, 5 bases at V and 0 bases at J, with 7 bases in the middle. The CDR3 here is CASSETATNEKLFF. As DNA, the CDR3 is TGTGCCAGTAGTGAGACAGCAACTAATGAAAAACTGTTTTTT.